This T cell receptor (beta chain) was sequenced during a study of blood T cell repertoires in COVID-19. Sequencing was performed with immunoSEQ multiplex PCR; in TCRdb, only in-frame clones are kept and a portion is missing. In the table there are more than 55,000 clones, approximately 90% of which are singletons. V lost 2 bases, J lost 2 bases, and 3 bases stayed unmatched. From germline, CDR1 is MNHEY and CDR2 SVGAGI. The CDR3 consists of 14 residues. This TCR derives from a woman at least 80 years old with acute or convalescent COVID-19. The chain has TRBV6-5 and TRBJ2-7, with 7 positions matching TRBD2. Input material: peripheral blood. CDR3 loop: CASSYREGTYEQYF. The CDR3 coding sequence is TGTGCCAGCAGTTACAGGGAGGGCACCTACGAGCAGTACTTC.